A selection of T cell receptor beta chains follows, all from one sample in a study of chemoradiotherapy in HPV16-positive cancers. The data were produced by immunoSEQ multiplex PCR, yet TCRdb's version contains in-frame clones alone and is incomplete. The sample holds about 7,800 clones, 65% to 70% seen once. Sampling took place from a patient who underwent chemoradiotherapy. Receptors were obtained from a human donor with HPV-associated anogenital cancer. Each CDR3 is given with its conserved first and last residue. The order of the fields is V gene, clone size, J gene, D gene, CDR3 DNA, CDR3 protein. A D gene is named only where the DNA matches it firmly. Only part of the rows carry a size: once, few, many, or a class if the clone is expanded.

TRBV9	NA	TRBJ1-3	NA	TGTGCCAGCAGCGTAGGCGGTGGAAACACCATATATTTT	CASSVGGGNTIYF
TRBV5-8	NA	TRBJ1-1	TRBD1	TGTGCCAGCAGCACCGGGACAGTTAACACTGAAGCTTTCTTT	CASSTGTVNTEAFF
TRBV30	NA	TRBJ1-1	TRBD1	TGTGCCTGGAGCGGACAGGGAAGGAACACTGAAGCTTTCTTT	CAWSGQGRNTEAFF
TRBV7-9	NA	TRBJ2-3	TRBD2	TGTGCCAGCAGCTTTTACGGGAGGGGCACAGATACGCAGTATTTT	CASSFYGRGTDTQYF
TRBV7-3	few	TRBJ2-2	TRBD2	TGTGCCAGCAGGGGGACTAGCGGAGTCGGTACCGGGGAGCTGTTTTTT	CASRGTSGVGTGELFF
TRBV5-5	few	TRBJ2-7	NA	TGTGCCAGCAGCCGGTCCTGGGGTGGAGGAGAGTACGAGCAGTACTTC	CASSRSWGGGEYEQYF
TRBV4-1	NA	TRBJ2-7	TRBD2	TGCGCCAGCAGCCAAAAAGGGTGGGAGGGGAGCGAGCAGTACTTC	CASSQKGWEGSEQYF
TRBV7-6	NA	TRBJ2-1	NA	TGTGCCAGCAGCTTAGGTCGGGTGGGCTCTCGAAATGAGCAGTTCTTC	CASSLGRVGSRNEQFF
TRBV6-1	NA	TRBJ1-2	NA	TGTGCCAGCAGTGCGCGGGGCGGAGCTGGTTACACCTTC	CASSARGGAGYTF
TRBV7-2	once	TRBJ2-3	TRBD2	TGTGCCAGCAGCTCCCTGGGGCTAGCGGGGGGTCCTGGCACAGATACGCAGTATTTT	CASSSLGLAGGPGTDTQYF
TRBV4-3	NA	TRBJ2-5	TRBD2	TGCGCCAGCAGCCATGCGGGGGTCGGGGAGACCCAGTACTTC	CASSHAGVGETQYF
TRBV14	few	TRBJ1-6	NA	TGTGCCAGCAGCCGGGTGGCCGATTCACCCCTCCACTTT	CASSRVADSPLHF
TRBV18	NA	TRBJ2-7	NA	TGTGCCAGCTCACGGACCCTCTTTGAGCAGTACTTC	CASSRTLFEQYF
TRBV7-2	few	TRBJ1-2	NA	TGTGCCAGCAGCCTACCGCTATTCTATGGCTACACCTTC	CASSLPLFYGYTF
TRBV6-1	once	TRBJ1-1	TRBD1	TGTGCCAGCACCCTGACAGGGGGCTTGACTGAAGCTTTCTTT	CASTLTGGLTEAFF
TRBV4-1	few	TRBJ1-1	NA	TGCGCCAGCAGCCAAGACCCCTCGGGGGTTGGGTTGAACACTGAAGCTTTCTTT	CASSQDPSGVGLNTEAFF
TRBV5-1	NA	TRBJ1-1	NA	TGCGCCAGCAGCTTGGAGGATAACAGGGCTTTCTTT	CASSLEDNRAFF
TRBV5-1	few	TRBJ2-3	NA	TGCGCCAGCAGACCGACAAGCACAGATACGCAGTATTTT	CASRPTSTDTQYF
TRBV19	NA	TRBJ1-1	NA	TGTGCCAGTAACCGTTTAGGTTCAACGGCAAAGGACACTGAAGCTTTCTTT	CASNRLGSTAKDTEAFF
TRBV6-5	NA	TRBJ1-1	NA	TGTGCCAGCAGTTCATCGGGAGTGAACACTGAAGCTTTCTTT	CASSSSGVNTEAFF
TRBV7-9	NA	TRBJ2-3	NA	TGTGCCAGCAGCTTAGAAGGACAGACAGATACGCAGTATTTT	CASSLEGQTDTQYF
TRBV7-2	few	TRBJ2-2	TRBD2	TGTGCCAGCAGCTGGACTAGCGGAAACACCGGGGAGCTGTTTTTT	CASSWTSGNTGELFF
TRBV19	NA	TRBJ2-6	TRBD1	TGTGCCAGTAGTACGGGACAGTCTGGGGCCAACGTCCTGACTTTC	CASSTGQSGANVLTF
TRBV9	NA	TRBJ1-6	NA	TGTGCCAGCAGCGTCTGGGATTCACCCCTCCACTTT	CASSVWDSPLHF
TRBV4-1	few	TRBJ2-1	TRBD2	TGCGCCAGCAGCCGCACTAGCGGGGGGGGCAATGAGCAGTTCTTC	CASSRTSGGGNEQFF
TRBV19	NA	TRBJ1-6	NA	TGTGCCAGTAGCCTGACATTCCAATATAATTCACCCCTCCACTTT	CASSLTFQYNSPLHF
TRBV28	NA	TRBJ2-7	NA	TGTGCCAGCACCCCCATCTTGGAGACTAGGGGAAACTACGAGCAGTACTTC	CASTPILETRGNYEQYF
TRBV9	NA	TRBJ1-3	TRBD1	TGTGCCAGCAGCGCGGACAGGGGCCCTGGAAACACCATATATTTT	CASSADRGPGNTIYF
TRBV7-8	NA	TRBJ2-7	NA	TGTGCCAGCAGCTTACTTCGACAGCCGTCTGACGAGCAGTACTTC	CASSLLRQPSDEQYF
TRBV16	NA	TRBJ2-1	TRBD2	TGTGCCAGCAGCCAAGGCTTGCTAGCGGGGGGACATGAGCAGTTCTTC	CASSQGLLAGGHEQFF
TRBV7-2	once	TRBJ2-5	TRBD2	TGTGCCAGCAGCTTCGATGGAGCGGGGGGTTATGAGACCCAGTACTTC	CASSFDGAGGYETQYF
TRBV6-1	NA	TRBJ1-2	TRBD1	TGTGCCAGCAGTGAGCATTTAGGAACAGGGGCGAACTATGGCTACACCTTC	CASSEHLGTGANYGYTF
TRBV7-9	NA	TRBJ2-3	NA	TGTGCCAGCAGCCGAGCAGGGAGCACAGATACGCAGTATTTT	CASSRAGSTDTQYF
TRBV9	NA	TRBJ1-6	TRBD1	TGTGCCAGCAGCTCGGGACAGGGTGAAAATTCACCCCTCCACTTT	CASSSGQGENSPLHF
TRBV11-3	few	TRBJ1-2	TRBD1	TGTGCCAGCAGCTACAGGGGGCAGAACTATGGCTACACCTTC	CASSYRGQNYGYTF
TRBV7-9	few	TRBJ1-2	NA	TGTGCCAGCAGCTTAGACGACAGCGATAACTATGGCTACACCTTC	CASSLDDSDNYGYTF
TRBV19	NA	TRBJ1-4	NA	TGTGCCAGTAGTATCCGGGGTCCTAATGAAAAACTGTTTTTT	CASSIRGPNEKLFF
TRBV6-5	NA	TRBJ2-2	NA	TGTGCCAGCAGTTACTCGACGGGTCACGGCGGGGAGCTGTTTTTT	CASSYSTGHGGELFF
TRBV11-1	few	TRBJ2-1	NA	TGTGCCAGCAGCTTAGAGTCCCCGAATGAGCAGTTCTTC	CASSLESPNEQFF
TRBV2	NA	TRBJ1-1	NA	TGTGCCAGCCCCGGCGGGGGCAAGGGGAACACTGAAGCTTTCTTT	CASPGGGKGNTEAFF
TRBV6-4	NA	TRBJ2-1	NA	TGTGCCAGCAGTGAGGGACTCGATGGGAACAATGAGCAGTTCTTC	CASSEGLDGNNEQFF
TRBV6-5	few	TRBJ1-1	NA	TGTGCCAGCAGTGGGACGGTGAACACTGAAGCTTTCTTT	CASSGTVNTEAFF
TRBV6-4	NA	TRBJ2-3	NA	TGTGCCAGCAGTGACTCGGGAGAGAGCACAGATACGCAGTATTTT	CASSDSGESTDTQYF
TRBV7-6	NA	TRBJ1-4	NA	TGTGCCAGCAGCTTAGTTAGGCTCGAGGGTAATGAAAAACTGTTTTTT	CASSLVRLEGNEKLFF
TRBV5-1	NA	TRBJ1-4	NA	TGCGCCAGCAGCTGGAATACGCGGTCTAATGAAAAACTGTTTTTT	CASSWNTRSNEKLFF
TRBV9	NA	TRBJ2-7	NA	TGTGCCAGCAGCCCCTATTTGACTAGGGGATCCTACGAGCAGTACTTC	CASSPYLTRGSYEQYF
TRBV5-1	NA	TRBJ1-5	NA	TGCGCCAGCAGCTTGTTAGGGGATAGCAATCAGCCCCAGCATTTT	CASSLLGDSNQPQHF
TRBV27	NA	TRBJ1-2	NA	TGTGCCAGCAGTTTATCCAGGTGGGGGCGACAGAGCTATGGCTACACCTTC	CASSLSRWGRQSYGYTF
TRBV4-3	NA	TRBJ2-1	TRBD2	TGCGCCAGCAGCCAGGCCTCGGGGGGGTCCTACAATGAGCAGTTCTTC	CASSQASGGSYNEQFF
TRBV11-3	NA	TRBJ2-3	TRBD2	TGTGCCAGCAGCTTAAGGGCGGGGGGGTCGGATACGCAGTATTTT	CASSLRAGGSDTQYF
TRBV10-3	NA	TRBJ2-3	NA	TGTGCCATCAGCATAGGGAGTCCAGATACGCAGTATTTT	CAISIGSPDTQYF
TRBV6-5	few	TRBJ1-4	NA	TGTGCCAGCAGTTACCGGCGGGGTAATGAAAAACTGTTTTTT	CASSYRRGNEKLFF
TRBV11-2	NA	TRBJ1-2	NA	TGTGCCAGCAGCTTAGACTTTAGACAGGCCAAGGGTGGCTACACCTTC	CASSLDFRQAKGGYTF